The 21 T cell receptor beta chains given below trace back to one sample, sequenced in a study of cytomegalovirus exposure and HLA in healthy donors. It was with 60 Vbeta and 13 Jbeta primers that the PCR ran. The table came from immunoSEQ multiplex PCR; TCRdb's copy has only in-frame clones and leaves some out. This sample carries 35,000 to 45,000 clones, approximately 70% of them seen once, and the ten largest clones take about 6.5%. Sequencing was carried out using PBMCs. All receptors come from a young man in good health and CMV-seronegative.

J is TRBJ1-1 and V is TRBV28; D uncertain. This CDR3 comprises 12 residues. V lost 6 bases and J lost 10, with 15 bases in between. The germline gives CDR1 MDHEN, CDR2 SYDVKM. CDR3: CASRHNEGGAFF. CDR3 in DNA: TGTGCCAGCAGGCATAACGAAGGCGGAGCTTTCTTT.

The count of this clone is one. The V and J genes are TRBV11-3 and TRBJ2-2, with D unclear. Germline V gene data show CDR1 as SGHNT and CDR2 as YENEEA. This CDR3 comprises 13 residues. Trimming stripped 3 bases from V and 5 bases from J, with 7 bases between. CDR3 DNA sequence: TGTGCCAGCAGCTTCACCGGGACCGGGGAGCTGTTTTTT. Translated, it gives CASSFTGTGELFF.

The rearrangement links TRBV9 to TRBJ2-3, with TRBD1 identical over 9 bases. The ends lost 4 bases at V and 4 bases at J; junction bases unmatched: 7. Germline CDR1 reads SGDLS; CDR2 reads YYNGEE. This CDR3 is built from 15 residues. The CDR3 spells CASSPRTGAADTQYF. The CDR3 DNA follows: TGTGCCAGCAGCCCCCGGACAGGGGCGGCAGATACGCAGTATTTT.

The chain employs TRBV6-6 and TRBJ1-2, with a possible D match to TRBD1 (5 bases). V gave up 5 bases and J gave up 2 bases, with 9 bases separating them. Germline CDR1 MNHNY, CDR2 SVGAGI (reference sequence). This CDR3 is 13 amino acids long. The CDR3 DNA reads TGTGCCAGCAGTACGACAGTGAACTATGGCTACACCTTC. Protein sequence: CASSTTVNYGYTF.

This chain uses TRBV6-5 with TRBJ1-3; 7 bases agree with TRBD1. J was trimmed by 2 bases and V by 0 bases; bases with no gene match: 4. From germline, CDR1 is MNHEY and CDR2 SVGAGI. This CDR3 spans 16 amino acids. In nucleotides, the CDR3 is TGTGCCAGCAGTTACTCCACCGGGACAGCTGGAAACACCATATATTTT. Amino acid sequence: CASSYSTGTAGNTIYF.

The chain joins TRBV4-2 to TRBJ1-1; D might be TRBD1 (5 bases). Germline V CDR1 and CDR2: LGHNA, YNFKEQ. V was shortened by 1 base and J by 2 bases, with 8 bases between the two germline ends. CDR3 length equals 14 residues. In DNA form, the CDR3 reads TGTGCCAGCAGCCAAGGGGGCATAAACACTGAAGCTTTCTTT. This encodes CASSQGGINTEAFF.

The rearrangement joins TRBV6-5 to TRBJ2-1; 8 bases are shared with TRBD2. The CDR3 length is 16 residues. The V and J ends lost 4 bases and 9 bases, in that order; junction bases with no gene match: 14. CDR1 and CDR2 (germline): MNHEY, SVGAGI. The CDR3 reads CASSSPGREGLGEQFF. As DNA, the CDR3 is TGTGCCAGCAGTTCCCCAGGACGGGAGGGCCTGGGTGAGCAGTTCTTC.

The gene calls are TRBV6-5 and TRBJ2-5; 9 bases match TRBD1. Germline CDR1 is MNHEY and CDR2 is SVGAGI. Trimming took 5 bases from V and 10 from J; bases not matched to a gene: 5. The CDR3 is 12 amino acids. The CDR3 here is CASSRDREVQYF. In DNA, the CDR3 is TGTGCCAGCAGTAGGGACAGGGAGGTCCAGTACTTC.

This clone was detected only a few times. V and J are TRBV7-9 and TRBJ1-2; D is unclear. This CDR3 is 14 amino acids long. Looked up from germline, CDR1 is SEHNR and CDR2 is FQNEAQ (reference sequence). The V gene lost 2 bases and the J gene lost 5 bases, with 12 bases spanning the gap. The CDR3 reads CASSLYGSGYGYTF. Here the CDR3 DNA reads TGTGCCAGCAGCTTATACGGCTCGGGTTATGGCTACACCTTC.

This clone has just a few counts. One end of the junction varies from germline; a read error may be responsible. The chain has TRBV7-7 and TRBJ1-5; no clear D gene. CDR1 and CDR2 from the germline V gene are SSHAT and FNYEAQ (reference sequence). The CDR3 totals 15 residues. Here the CDR3 reads CASSLECWACQPQHF. CDR3 sequence (DNA): TGTGCTAGCAGCTTAGAGTGCTGGGCCTGTCAGCCCCAGCATTTT.

The chain uses TRBV11-2 and TRBJ1-2; D ambiguous. The germline V gene has CDR1 SGHAT and CDR2 FQNNGV. V was clipped by 5 bases and J by 7 bases, with 20 bases between them. The CDR3 sequence is 15 residues long. The CDR3 reads CASSPSRALSGGYTF. The DNA of the CDR3 is TGTGCCAGCAGCCCCAGCCGGGCCCTGAGCGGTGGCTACACCTTC. Filled out from reference TRBV11-2 and TRBJ1-2, the complete variable domain reads EAGVAQSPRYKIIEKRQSVAFWCNPISGHATLYWYQQILGQGPKLLIQFQNNGVVDDSQLPKDRFSAERLKGVDSTLKIQPAKLEDSAVYLCASSPSRALSGGYTFGSGTRLTVV.

The chain couples TRBV7-6 to TRBJ2-4, with unresolved D. Germline V gives CDR1 SGHVS, CDR2 FNYEAQ. Trimming removed 2 bases from V and 6 bases from J, with 8 bases in between. CDR3 length: 13 residues. The CDR3 loop reads CASSLSVLNIQYF. DNA for the CDR3: TGTGCCAGCAGCTTATCGGTGTTAAACATTCAGTACTTC.

The CDR3 bases are TGTGCCAGCAGTGACCTGACTGGAAACTATGGCTACACCTTC. This codes for CASSDLTGNYGYTF. The chain is built from TRBV6-6 and TRBJ1-2, with D unresolved. CDR1 is MNHNY and CDR2 is SVGAGI in the germline V gene (reference sequence). Deletions cut 5 bases from V and 2 bases from J, with 12 bases between. CDR3 length: 14 residues.

The chain links TRBV11-2 to TRBJ1-3, with D possibly matching TRBD1 (5 bases). This CDR3 contains 14 residues. The germline V and J ends were trimmed by 8 bases and 2 bases, with 13 bases remaining between them. CDR1 is SGHAT and CDR2 is FQNNGV in the germline V gene. For the CDR3, the DNA is TGTGCCAGCGCCTCTCTAGGGGCTGGAAACACCATATATTTT. This codes for CASASLGAGNTIYF.

The chain has TRBV7-9 and TRBJ2-7, with 8 bases lining up with TRBD2. V was clipped by 6 bases and J by 1 base; unmatched bases: 8. Germline V gene sequence: CDR1 SEHNR, CDR2 FQNEAQ (reference sequence). This CDR3 spans 15 amino acids. In DNA, the CDR3 is TGTGCCAGCAGTTCGAGCGGGAGCGTGTCCTACGAGCAGTACTTC. This encodes CASSSSGSVSYEQYF.

The chain carries TRBV7-2 and TRBJ1-2; D is unclear. Germline loops: CDR1 SGHTA, CDR2 FQGNSA. The CDR3 consists of 14 residues. Trimming removed 1 base at V and 4 bases at J, with 10 bases between. In DNA, the CDR3 is TGTGCCAGCAGCTTAGTGAATTCAGGCTATGGCTACACCTTC. It translates to CASSLVNSGYGYTF.

V and J are TRBV29-1 and TRBJ2-5; D unclear. Between the trimmed V and J ends, which lost 8 bases and 4 bases, there was a span of 14 bases. From germline, CDR1 is SQVTM and CDR2 ANQGSEA. The CDR3 is made up of 12 amino acids. The CDR3 sequence is CSTAGYGETQYF. Here the CDR3 DNA reads TGCAGCACTGCCGGTTACGGAGAGACCCAGTACTTC.

V is TRBV15 and J is TRBJ1-5; TRBD1 matches at 7 bases. Trimming cost V 5 bases and J 1 base; bases outside gene matches: 2. CDR3 size: 14 residues. Germline assignment: CDR1 LNHNV and CDR2 YYDKDF (reference sequence). The CDR3 here is CATSQGGSNQPQHF. As DNA, the CDR3 is TGTGCCACCAGCCAGGGGGGAAGCAATCAGCCCCAGCATTTT.

The chain is built from TRBV5-6 and TRBJ2-5, with TRBD2 matching 7 bases. With V trimmed by 3 bases and J by 5 bases, 4 bases remained unmatched. There are 13 residues in the CDR3. Germline CDR1 is SGHDT and CDR2 is YYEEEE. The CDR3 region is CASSWAGRETQYF. In DNA form, the CDR3 reads TGTGCCAGCAGCTGGGCCGGGAGGGAGACCCAGTACTTC. Full variable domain (rest looked up from reference TRBV5-6 and TRBJ2-5): DAGVTQSPTHLIKTRGQQVTLRCSPKSGHDTVSWYQQALGQGPQFIFQYYEEEERQRGNFPDRFSGHQFPNYSSELNVNALLLGDSALYLCASSWAGRETQYFGPGTRLLVL.

V usage is TRBV15 and J usage is TRBJ1-3; 8 bases are shared with TRBD1. After removal of 6 bases from V and 2 bases from J, the junction contained 3 bases not matched to a gene. The CDR3 contains 14 residues. In germline, CDR1 is LNHNV, CDR2 YYDKDF (reference sequence). The CDR3 protein is CATSYRGAGNTIYF. The CDR3 DNA reads TGTGCCACCAGTTACAGGGGGGCTGGAAACACCATATATTTT.

The rearrangement uses TRBV7-2 and TRBJ2-7, with TRBD2 matching 9 bases. The germline CDR1 and CDR2 sequences are SGHTA and FQGNSA. This CDR3 contains 14 residues. V trimming: 2 bases; J trimming: 7 bases; junction bases outside the gene matches: 6. CDR3 DNA: TGTGCCAGCAGCTTACCAGCGGGAGGCCGAGAGCAGTACTTC. Translating it yields CASSLPAGGREQYF. The full variable domain, in which reference TRBV7-2 and TRBJ2-7 provide the parts outside the CDR3, is GAGVSQSPSNKVTEKGKDVELRCDPISGHTALYWYRQSLGQGLEFLIYFQGNSAPDKSGLPSDRFSAERTGGSVSTLTIQRTQQEDSAVYLCASSLPAGGREQYFGPGTRLTVT.